These 15 T cell receptor beta chains originate from one sample sequenced in a study of a mutant IDH1 vaccine in newly diagnosed glioma. Assay used: immunoSEQ multiplex PCR; TCRdb lists only in-frame clones, some missing. The sample has approximately 45,000 clones, roughly 90% seen once. No antigen has been identified for these receptors. Time point of the sample: week 23, last vaccination. The study gave 300 ug of mutant IDH1 20-mer peptide per vaccine dose, with topical imiquimod. The sequences come from PBMCs, collected from a glioma patient whose treatment included an IDH1 peptide vaccine. Every receptor here comes from a man aged 50-60 years with glioma.

The chain links TRBV27 to TRBJ2-7; D unclear. CDR3 length equals 15 residues. V lost 3 bases to trimming and J lost 3 bases, with 15 bases between them. Germline-derived CDR1 and CDR2 are MNHEY and SMNVEV (reference sequence). As DNA, the CDR3 is TGTGCCAGCAGTTTGGTCAGTGCATATGGCTACGAGCAGTACTTC. This sequence encodes CASSLVSAYGYEQYF.

The chain uses TRBV7-8 and TRBJ1-1; possible D gene TRBD1, 5 bases. The CDR3 has 15 residues. CDR1 SGHVS and CDR2 FQNEAQ come from the germline V gene. V dropped 5 bases and J dropped 1 base, with 14 bases sitting between them. Here the CDR3 DNA reads TGTGCCAGCAGCACCGCGACCGGGGGGAACACTGAAGCTTTCTTT. It codes for CASSTATGGNTEAFF. The variable domain in full, completed from reference TRBV7-8 and TRBJ1-1, reads GAGVSQSPRYKVAKRGQDVALRCDPISGHVSLFWYQQALGQGPEFLTYFQNEAQLDKSGLPSDRFFAERPEGSVSTLKIQRTQQEDSAVYLCASSTATGGNTEAFFGQGTRLTVV.

The chain couples TRBV2 to TRBJ1-5, with 11 bases lining up with TRBD1. The CDR3 sequence is 14 residues long. V dropped 6 bases and J dropped 7; count of bases not matched to a gene: 5. Germline V gene sequence: CDR1 SNHLY, CDR2 FYNNEI. CDR3 nucleotide sequence: TGTGCCAGCAGAGGACAGGGGGCAGGGCAGCCCCAGCATTTT. Protein sequence: CASRGQGAGQPQHF. Supplemented by reference TRBV2 and TRBJ1-5, the full variable domain reads EPEVTQTPSHQVTQMGQEVILRCVPISNHLYFYWYRQILGQKVEFLVSFYNNEISEKSEIFDDQFSVERPDGSNFTLKIRSTKLEDSAMYFCASRGQGAGQPQHFGDGTRLSIL.

CDR3 DNA: TGTGCCAGCAGCGCCCCGGGGCCTACAAGGAATGAGCAGTTCTTC. Translated, it gives CASSAPGPTRNEQFF. The gene calls are TRBV5-4 and TRBJ2-1, with D tentatively TRBD1 or TRBD2 (5 bases each). V dropped 4 bases and J dropped 7 bases, with 18 bases sitting between them. This CDR3 contains 15 residues. Germline V gene sequence: CDR1 SGHNT, CDR2 YYREEE (reference sequence).

V is TRBV6-6 and J is TRBJ2-1, with TRBD1 matching over 9 bases. The CDR3 contains 14 residues. J gave up 7 bases and V 7 bases, and 8 bases lay outside the gene matches. Per the germline V gene, CDR1 is MNHNY and CDR2 is SVGAGI (reference sequence). The CDR3 region has the DNA TGTGCCAGCACCCGGGACAGGGATAAAAATGAGCAGTTCTTC. Protein product: CASTRDRDKNEQFF.

This CDR3 is CASSSYYGYTF. CDR3 DNA sequence: TGTGCCAGCAGCTCCTATTATGGCTACACCTTC. The chain joins TRBV7-2 to TRBJ1-2, with unresolved D. CDR1 is SGHTA, CDR2 FQGNSA, per germline. The CDR3 is 11 residues long. Trimming removed 4 bases from V and 5 bases from J, with 5 bases in between.

This rearrangement joins TRBV18 to TRBJ2-3; 8 bases are a match to TRBD2. The J segment lost 0 bases and the V segment lost 2 bases, leaving 13 bases of the junction unmatched. The germline V gene has CDR1 KGHSH and CDR2 LQKENI. This CDR3 comprises 19 residues. CDR3 amino acids: CASSPIEISGAGSTDTQYF. CDR3 nucleotide sequence: TGTGCCAGCTCACCAATCGAGATTAGCGGGGCCGGGAGCACAGATACGCAGTATTTT. The whole variable domain, remainder taken from reference TRBV18 and TRBJ2-3, is NAGVMQNPRHLVRRRGQEARLRCSPMKGHSHVYWYRQLPEEGLKFMVYLQKENIIDESGMPKERFSAEFPKEGPSILRIQQVVRGDSAAYFCASSPIEISGAGSTDTQYFGPGTRLTVL.

CDR3 residues: CASSPHGGLALNEQFF. The CDR3 nucleotides are TGCGCCAGCAGCCCCCACGGGGGACTAGCATTGAATGAGCAGTTCTTC. This chain joins TRBV5-1 and TRBJ2-1; the match to TRBD2 covers 9 bases. The CDR3 runs 16 residues. The ends lost 4 bases at V and 7 bases at J; junction bases unmatched: 12. Germline CDR1 reads SGHRS; CDR2 reads YFSETQ.

The chain combines TRBV7-6 with TRBJ2-3; D may be TRBD2 (5 bases). The V end was cut by 5 bases, the J end by 0 bases, with 12 bases between. The V gene's germline CDR1 is SGHVS and CDR2 FNYEAQ. This CDR3 spans 15 amino acids. The CDR3: CASSPRRTSTDTQYF. For the CDR3, the DNA is TGTGCCAGCAGCCCGAGACGGACTAGCACAGATACGCAGTATTTT.

This chain uses TRBV18 with TRBJ2-7, with TRBD2 identical over 12 bases. CDR1 KGHSH and CDR2 LQKENI come from the germline V gene. Trimming at V came to 4 bases and at J to 0 bases, leaving 4 bases not matched to a gene. The CDR3 totals 16 residues. CDR3 DNA: TGTGCCAGCTCACTACTAGCGGGAGGCCCCTCCTACGAGCAGTACTTC. Encoded protein: CASSLLAGGPSYEQYF.

The chain links TRBV28 to TRBJ1-4; no definite D call. Deletions cut 7 bases from V and 0 bases from J, with 9 bases between. Germline values: CDR1 MDHEN, CDR2 SYDVKM. The CDR3 contains 14 residues. The CDR3 bases are TGTGCCAGCACCATAGCAGCAACTAATGAAAAACTGTTTTTT. Residues: CASTIAATNEKLFF.

V is TRBV4-1 and J is TRBJ1-2, with D maybe TRBD1 (6 bases). The germline CDR1 and CDR2 sequences are MGHRA and YSYEKL. The V end lost 3 bases, the J end lost 12 bases, and 11 bases lay between the germline ends. The CDR3 is 11 residues long. The CDR3: CASSQKGGDTF. The CDR3 DNA reads as TGCGCCAGCAGCCAGAAGGGGGGGGACACCTTC.

The chain couples TRBV19 to TRBJ2-5; 7 bases agree with TRBD2. This CDR3 has 17 amino acids. After removal of 1 base from V and 5 bases from J, the junction contained 13 bases not matched to a gene. The germline CDR1 and CDR2 sequences are LNHDA and SQIVND (reference sequence). The CDR3 bases are TGTGCCAGTAGTATAGGGAGGCGGCGGGAGAGTCGCGAGACCCAGTACTTC. It codes for CASSIGRRRESRETQYF.

The V call is TRBV5-1, the J call TRBJ1-1, with TRBD1 as a possible D gene (6 bases). The ends were cut back, 4 bases at V and 0 bases at J, with 13 bases in the middle. Germline V lookup: CDR1 SGHRS, CDR2 YFSETQ. The CDR3 has 15 amino acids. The CDR3 protein is CASSPNRAMNTEAFF. The CDR3 DNA is TGCGCCAGCAGCCCGAACAGGGCAATGAACACTGAAGCTTTCTTT.

A remark on this clone: Because the CDR3's place on the DNA is in doubt, the DNA is left out and the CDR3 is given as listed by TCRdb. The rearrangement uses TRBV7-7 and TRBJ2-1. Including both end residues, the CDR3 is 17 amino acids long. Per the germline V gene, CDR1 is SSHAT and CDR2 is FNYEAQ (reference sequence). The CDR3 spells CASSLALRAGSYNEQFF.